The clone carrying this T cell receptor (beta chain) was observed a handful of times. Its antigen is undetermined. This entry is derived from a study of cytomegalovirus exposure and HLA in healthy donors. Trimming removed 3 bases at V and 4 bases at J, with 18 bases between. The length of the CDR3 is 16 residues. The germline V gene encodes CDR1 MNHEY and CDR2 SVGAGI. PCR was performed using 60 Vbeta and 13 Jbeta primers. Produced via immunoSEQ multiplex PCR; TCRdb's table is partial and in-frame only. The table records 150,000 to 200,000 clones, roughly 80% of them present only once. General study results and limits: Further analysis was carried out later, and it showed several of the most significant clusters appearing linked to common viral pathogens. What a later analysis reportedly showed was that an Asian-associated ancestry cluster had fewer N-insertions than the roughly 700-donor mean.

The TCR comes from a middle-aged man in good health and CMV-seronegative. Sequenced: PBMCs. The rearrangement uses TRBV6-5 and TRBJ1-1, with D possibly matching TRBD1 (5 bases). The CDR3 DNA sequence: TGTGCCAGCAGTTATCGGTCGGTCGGGGGAGGCACTGAAGCTTTCTTT. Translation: CASSYRSVGGGTEAFF.